Each of the 2 T cell receptor beta chains below was sequenced from the same sample in a study of blood T cell repertoires in COVID-19. Sequencing was performed with immunoSEQ multiplex PCR; in TCRdb, only in-frame clones are kept and a portion is missing. The sample has about 50,000 clones, around 85% seen once; the top ten hold about 6.8%. Sequencing was performed on peripheral blood. Every receptor here comes from a man aged 55 to 70 with acute or convalescent COVID-19.

This clone was counted a single time. V is TRBV6-5 and J is TRBJ1-1; weak D call: TRBD1 (6 bases). Trimming stripped 6 bases from V and 2 bases from J, with 13 bases between. CDR3 length: 14 residues. From germline, CDR1 is MNHEY and CDR2 SVGAGI. CDR3 loop: CASRRQTGNTEAFF. CDR3 DNA sequence: TGTGCCAGCAGGCGACAGACAGGAAACACTGAAGCTTTCTTT.

The chain employs TRBV11-3 and TRBJ2-3; 7 positions agree with TRBD2. The germline CDR1 and CDR2 sequences are SGHNT and YENEEA. Unmatched junction bases numbered 3, after V lost 3 bases and J lost 3 bases. The CDR3 has 14 amino acids. Written as DNA, the CDR3 is TGTGCCAGCAGCTTGGGGGGGACGACAGATACGCAGTATTTT. This translates into CASSLGGTTDTQYF.